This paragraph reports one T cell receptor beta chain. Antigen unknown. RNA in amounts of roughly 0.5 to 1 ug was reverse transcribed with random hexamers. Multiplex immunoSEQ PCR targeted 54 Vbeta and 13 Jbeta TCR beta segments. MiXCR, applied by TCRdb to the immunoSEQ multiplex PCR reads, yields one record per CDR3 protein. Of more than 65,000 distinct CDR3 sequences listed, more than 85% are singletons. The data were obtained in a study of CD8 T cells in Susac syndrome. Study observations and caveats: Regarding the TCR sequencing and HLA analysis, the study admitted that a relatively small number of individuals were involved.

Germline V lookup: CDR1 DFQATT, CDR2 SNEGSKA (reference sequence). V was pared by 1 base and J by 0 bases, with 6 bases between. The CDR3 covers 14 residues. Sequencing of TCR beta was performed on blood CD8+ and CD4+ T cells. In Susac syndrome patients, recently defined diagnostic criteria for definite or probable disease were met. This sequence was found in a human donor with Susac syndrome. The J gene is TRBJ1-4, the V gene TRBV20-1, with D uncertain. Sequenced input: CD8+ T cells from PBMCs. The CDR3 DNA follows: TGCAGTGCTAGAGCACCATCAACTAATGAAAAACTGTTTTTT. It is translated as CSARAPSTNEKLFF.